This is a list of T cell receptor beta chains from one sample in a study of cytomegalovirus exposure and HLA in healthy donors. Measured with immunoSEQ multiplex PCR; TCRdb has only the in-frame clones, and not every one. The repertoire holds about 130,000 clones, with about 80% as singletons. The sequenced sample consisted of PBMCs. These receptors all stem from a human donor in good health. Both conserved end residues are part of each CDR3. The order of the fields is D gene, J gene, V gene, clone size, CDR3 DNA, CDR3 protein. D genes are given only for firm matches. Size is omitted from some rows. Given values are once, few, many or a class for expanded clones.

D gene: TRBD1
J gene: TRBJ1-4
V gene: TRBV6-6
clone size: NA
CDR3 DNA: TGTGCCAGCAGGACTCCGGACAGGGGGCTGGAAAAACTGTTTTTT
CDR3 protein: CASRTPDRGLEKLFF

D gene: NA
J gene: TRBJ2-5
V gene: TRBV19
clone size: NA
CDR3 DNA: TGTGCCGCCTACGGCAGGACAGAACAAGAGACCCAGTACTTC
CDR3 protein: CAAYGRTEQETQYF

D gene: NA
J gene: TRBJ2-2
V gene: TRBV29-1
clone size: once
CDR3 DNA: TGCAGCGTAAGGGACACCCGAAGGACCGGGGAGCTGTTTTTT
CDR3 protein: CSVRDTRRTGELFF

D gene: TRBD2
J gene: TRBJ2-2
V gene: TRBV6-5
clone size: NA
CDR3 DNA: TGTGCCAGCAGGGGACTAGCGGGCACCGGGGAGCTGTTTTTT
CDR3 protein: CASRGLAGTGELFF

D gene: NA
J gene: TRBJ1-3
V gene: TRBV12-5
clone size: NA
CDR3 DNA: TGTGCTAGTGGGGGGGGAGAGGGGATGGGAAACACCATATATTTT
CDR3 protein: CASGGGEGMGNTIYF

D gene: NA
J gene: TRBJ1-5
V gene: TRBV6-5
clone size: NA
CDR3 DNA: TGTGCCAGCAGTTACGTCCAGGGTACCTATCAGCCCCAGCATTTT
CDR3 protein: CASSYVQGTYQPQHF

D gene: NA
J gene: TRBJ2-7
V gene: TRBV5-8
clone size: NA
CDR3 DNA: TGTGCCAGCAGCCCGCGCTACGAGCAGTACTTC
CDR3 protein: CASSPRYEQYF

D gene: TRBD2
J gene: TRBJ2-3
V gene: TRBV6-5
clone size: NA
CDR3 DNA: TGTGCCAGCACGGCCCTAAGCGGGGGCACAGATACGCAGTATTTT
CDR3 protein: CASTALSGGTDTQYF

D gene: TRBD1
J gene: TRBJ1-2
V gene: TRBV28
clone size: NA
CDR3 DNA: TGTGCCATCGGCCAGACAGGGCCCGTCTATGGCTACACCTTC
CDR3 protein: CAIGQTGPVYGYTF

D gene: TRBD1
J gene: TRBJ2-4
V gene: TRBV7-9
clone size: NA
CDR3 DNA: TGTGCCAGCAGCCGGGACAGCCCCGAGATAAACATTCAGTACTTC
CDR3 protein: CASSRDSPEINIQYF

D gene: TRBD2
J gene: TRBJ2-5
V gene: TRBV6-1
clone size: NA
CDR3 DNA: TGTGCCAGCAGTGAAGGAACGACGGGGGGGCAAGAGACCCAGTACTTC
CDR3 protein: CASSEGTTGGQETQYF

D gene: NA
J gene: TRBJ2-7
V gene: TRBV5-6
clone size: few
CDR3 DNA: TGTGCCAGCAGCTTGGGGGCTCAGACCTACGAGCAGTACTTC
CDR3 protein: CASSLGAQTYEQYF

D gene: TRBD2
J gene: TRBJ2-3
V gene: TRBV27
clone size: NA
CDR3 DNA: TGTGCCAGCAGTTTTGGGGGGGGCACAGATACGCAGTATTTT
CDR3 protein: CASSFGGGTDTQYF

D gene: NA
J gene: TRBJ1-4
V gene: TRBV5-6
clone size: NA
CDR3 DNA: TGTGCCAGCGCCGGGGGAGTAGAGGAAAAACTGTTTTTT
CDR3 protein: CASAGGVEEKLFF

D gene: NA
J gene: TRBJ1-1
V gene: TRBV6-6
clone size: NA
CDR3 DNA: TGTGCCAGCAGTGGGGGGGGAGAAGCTTTCTTT
CDR3 protein: CASSGGGEAFF

D gene: NA
J gene: TRBJ1-4
V gene: TRBV9
clone size: NA
CDR3 DNA: TGTGCCAGCAGCGCCCAGGGACAACGTATTGAAAAACTGTTTTTT
CDR3 protein: CASSAQGQRIEKLFF

D gene: NA
J gene: TRBJ1-4
V gene: TRBV6-5
clone size: NA
CDR3 DNA: TGTGCCAGCAGGTCGACGGGGGACCGGGAAAAACTGTTTTTT
CDR3 protein: CASRSTGDREKLFF

D gene: TRBD1
J gene: TRBJ2-3
V gene: TRBV7-9
clone size: NA
CDR3 DNA: TGTGCCACCGGGACAGGGGGGACAGATACGCAGTATTTT
CDR3 protein: CATGTGGTDTQYF

D gene: NA
J gene: TRBJ1-6
V gene: TRBV6-5
clone size: few
CDR3 DNA: TGTGCCAGCACCTTCCGGGGAGCAGGTGGTTCACCCCTCCACTTT
CDR3 protein: CASTFRGAGGSPLHF

D gene: NA
J gene: TRBJ2-4
V gene: TRBV7-2
clone size: NA
CDR3 DNA: TGTGCCAGCAGCCCACTGACGGGGGTGCTAGCCAAAAACATTCAGTACTTC
CDR3 protein: CASSPLTGVLAKNIQYF

D gene: NA
J gene: TRBJ2-3
V gene: TRBV10-3
clone size: NA
CDR3 DNA: TGTGCCATCAGTGATAGCGGCCCTTCAGGCACAGATACGCAGTATTTT
CDR3 protein: CAISDSGPSGTDTQYF

D gene: NA
J gene: TRBJ2-5
V gene: TRBV18
clone size: NA
CDR3 DNA: TGTGCCAGCTCACCTTCGACAGTCCAAGAGACCCAGTACTTC
CDR3 protein: CASSPSTVQETQYF

D gene: TRBD1
J gene: TRBJ1-1
V gene: TRBV19
clone size: NA
CDR3 DNA: TGTGCCACGCAATTACACAGGGGGACTTCGAACACTGAAGCTTTCTTT
CDR3 protein: CATQLHRGTSNTEAFF

D gene: TRBD1
J gene: TRBJ1-2
V gene: TRBV11-2
clone size: NA
CDR3 DNA: TGTGCCAGCAATCCGGGACAGGGTATTGGCTACACCTTC
CDR3 protein: CASNPGQGIGYTF

D gene: NA
J gene: TRBJ2-6
V gene: TRBV27
clone size: NA
CDR3 DNA: TGTGCCAGCAGTTCCATCTCTAACTCTGGGGCCAACGTCCTGACTTTC
CDR3 protein: CASSSISNSGANVLTF

D gene: TRBD1
J gene: TRBJ1-2
V gene: TRBV2
clone size: NA
CDR3 DNA: TGTGCCGGACAGGGGGCTATCGGCTACACCTTC
CDR3 protein: CAGQGAIGYTF

D gene: NA
J gene: TRBJ2-7
V gene: TRBV6-5
clone size: few
CDR3 DNA: TGTGCCAGCAGTTACGCCCCGGGGAAGGCCTACGAGCAGTACTTC
CDR3 protein: CASSYAPGKAYEQYF

D gene: NA
J gene: TRBJ1-2
V gene: TRBV13
clone size: NA
CDR3 DNA: TGTGCCAGCACAGGGGACTATGGCTACACCTTC
CDR3 protein: CASTGDYGYTF

D gene: NA
J gene: TRBJ2-1
V gene: TRBV29-1
clone size: NA
CDR3 DNA: TGCAGCGTTGGAGAGGGACTGTACAATGAGCAGTTCTTC
CDR3 protein: CSVGEGLYNEQFF

D gene: NA
J gene: TRBJ2-2
V gene: TRBV18
clone size: NA
CDR3 DNA: TGTGCCAGCTCACCTCTACCGGGACAAACGAACACCGGGGAGCTGTTTTTT
CDR3 protein: CASSPLPGQTNTGELFF

D gene: NA
J gene: TRBJ2-7
V gene: TRBV7-8
clone size: NA
CDR3 DNA: TGTGCCAGCAGCCATGGGGGGAACGAGCAGTACTTC
CDR3 protein: CASSHGGNEQYF

D gene: TRBD1
J gene: TRBJ2-7
V gene: TRBV5-5
clone size: NA
CDR3 DNA: TGTGCCAGCAGCCCGGAGGGTCCCGGGACAGGGCTCGCGGACACCTACGAGCAGTACTTC
CDR3 protein: CASSPEGPGTGLADTYEQYF

D gene: TRBD2
J gene: TRBJ2-1
V gene: TRBV7-8
clone size: NA
CDR3 DNA: TGTGCCAGCAGCTTAGACGTAGGGCTAGCGGCCCTCAATGAGCAGTTCTTC
CDR3 protein: CASSLDVGLAALNEQFF

D gene: TRBD1
J gene: TRBJ2-5
V gene: TRBV6-5
clone size: NA
CDR3 DNA: TGTGCCAGCAGTTACCCGGGACAGGGAGGGTCGGAGACCCAGTACTTC
CDR3 protein: CASSYPGQGGSETQYF

D gene: TRBD2
J gene: TRBJ2-5
V gene: TRBV7-2
clone size: NA
CDR3 DNA: TGTGCCAGCAGCTTGCGACTAGCGGGGGAAGAGACCCAGTACTTC
CDR3 protein: CASSLRLAGEETQYF

D gene: NA
J gene: TRBJ2-1
V gene: TRBV27
clone size: NA
CDR3 DNA: TGTGCCAGTACATCCGGGGGATACAATGAGCAGTTCTTC
CDR3 protein: CASTSGGYNEQFF

D gene: NA
J gene: TRBJ1-1
V gene: TRBV19
clone size: NA
CDR3 DNA: TGTGCCAGTAGTCTCTCGGCAGTTTCAGGGGTGAACACTGAAGCTTTCTTT
CDR3 protein: CASSLSAVSGVNTEAFF

D gene: NA
J gene: TRBJ1-1
V gene: TRBV7-9
clone size: few
CDR3 DNA: TGTGCCAGCAGCTTAGACAGCCTTGAAGCTTTCTTT
CDR3 protein: CASSLDSLEAFF

D gene: TRBD2
J gene: TRBJ2-5
V gene: TRBV9
clone size: NA
CDR3 DNA: TGTGCCAGCAGCGCCCCCCCTAGCGGGGGGGCCGAGGAGACCCAGTACTTC
CDR3 protein: CASSAPPSGGAEETQYF

D gene: TRBD1
J gene: TRBJ1-6
V gene: TRBV4-1
clone size: NA
CDR3 DNA: TGCGCCAGCAGCCAAGTCATCGAGACAGGGGGCAATTCACCCCTCCACTTT
CDR3 protein: CASSQVIETGGNSPLHF

D gene: NA
J gene: TRBJ1-2
V gene: TRBV5-8
clone size: few
CDR3 DNA: TGTGCCAGAACAATCCTAAAGATGGGACAACCGGGGGGCTACACCTTC
CDR3 protein: CARTILKMGQPGGYTF

D gene: NA
J gene: TRBJ1-2
V gene: TRBV7-2
clone size: NA
CDR3 DNA: TGTGCCAGCAGCTCTAACGGACAGAGCTATGGCTACACCTTC
CDR3 protein: CASSSNGQSYGYTF

D gene: TRBD1
J gene: TRBJ1-2
V gene: TRBV7-9
clone size: NA
CDR3 DNA: TGTGCCAGCAGCTTCGACAGGGTTGGCTACACCTTC
CDR3 protein: CASSFDRVGYTF

D gene: TRBD1
J gene: TRBJ1-1
V gene: TRBV5-6
clone size: few
CDR3 DNA: TGTGCCAGCAGCATGTACAGGGGGAACACTGAAGCTTTCTTT
CDR3 protein: CASSMYRGNTEAFF

D gene: NA
J gene: TRBJ2-7
V gene: TRBV7-9
clone size: NA
CDR3 DNA: TGTGCCAGCAGCTTAGACCCGGTCTCCTACGAGCAGTACTTC
CDR3 protein: CASSLDPVSYEQYF

D gene: NA
J gene: TRBJ1-6
V gene: TRBV7-9
clone size: once
CDR3 DNA: TGTGCCAGCAGCCCGAGTGGACAGCTAAATTCACCCCTCCACTTT
CDR3 protein: CASSPSGQLNSPLHF

D gene: NA
J gene: TRBJ2-7
V gene: TRBV5-1
clone size: NA
CDR3 DNA: TGCGCCAGCAGCTTGGTGCGGGGGCTCGAGTACGAGCAGTACTTC
CDR3 protein: CASSLVRGLEYEQYF

D gene: NA
J gene: TRBJ1-4
V gene: TRBV7-2
clone size: NA
CDR3 DNA: TGTGCCAGCAGCTTACGACAGCCTTTAAGGACTAATGAAAAACTGTTTTTT
CDR3 protein: CASSLRQPLRTNEKLFF

D gene: TRBD1
J gene: TRBJ1-1
V gene: TRBV5-6
clone size: NA
CDR3 DNA: TGTGCCAGCAGCAGCGGGGACAGGGGATTCCCCCGGAACACTGAAGCTTTCTTT
CDR3 protein: CASSSGDRGFPRNTEAFF

D gene: NA
J gene: TRBJ1-6
V gene: TRBV2
clone size: NA
CDR3 DNA: TGTGCCAGCAGGGAGAGCTCCTATAATTCACCCCTCCACTTT
CDR3 protein: CASRESSYNSPLHF

D gene: NA
J gene: TRBJ2-1
V gene: TRBV4-2
clone size: NA
CDR3 DNA: TGTGCCAGCAGCCAAGTCCCGCGACGGGTCAGTGACAATGAGCAGTTCTTC
CDR3 protein: CASSQVPRRVSDNEQFF

D gene: TRBD1
J gene: TRBJ2-7
V gene: TRBV18
clone size: NA
CDR3 DNA: TGTGCCAGCAAGACAGGGCCCATGACCTACGAGCAGTACTTC
CDR3 protein: CASKTGPMTYEQYF

D gene: NA
J gene: TRBJ2-2
V gene: TRBV10-3
clone size: few
CDR3 DNA: TGTGCCATCAATACGCCCGGGACACCAACCGGGGAGCTGTTTTTT
CDR3 protein: CAINTPGTPTGELFF

D gene: NA
J gene: TRBJ1-5
V gene: TRBV21-1
clone size: NA
CDR3 DNA: TGTGCCAGCAGCAAAGCCACTGGTTCCAGGGAAATGGGTCAGCCCCAGCATTTT
CDR3 protein: CASSKATGSREMGQPQHF

D gene: NA
J gene: TRBJ2-2
V gene: TRBV7-9
clone size: NA
CDR3 DNA: TGTGCCAGCAGCTTCCGGCAGGGAACCGGGGAGCTGTTTTTT
CDR3 protein: CASSFRQGTGELFF

D gene: NA
J gene: TRBJ2-3
V gene: TRBV6-5
clone size: NA
CDR3 DNA: TGTGCCAGCAGGACGGGGGGCACAGATACGCAGTATTTT
CDR3 protein: CASRTGGTDTQYF

D gene: TRBD2
J gene: TRBJ2-3
V gene: TRBV7-9
clone size: NA
CDR3 DNA: TGTGCCAGCAGCTTCGGACTAGCGGGGGCCACAGATACGCAGTATTTT
CDR3 protein: CASSFGLAGATDTQYF

D gene: TRBD2
J gene: TRBJ2-5
V gene: TRBV4-2
clone size: NA
CDR3 DNA: TGTGCCAGCAGCCAAGTCGGACTAGCGGGGGGTGAGACCCAGTACTTC
CDR3 protein: CASSQVGLAGGETQYF

D gene: NA
J gene: TRBJ2-7
V gene: TRBV4-1
clone size: NA
CDR3 DNA: TGCGCCAGCAGCCAAGTTGGGACACTTCCCTACGAGCAGTACTTC
CDR3 protein: CASSQVGTLPYEQYF